This TCR beta chain is drawn from a study of blood T cell repertoires in COVID-19. The wider study: Sites in the United States, Italy and Spain provided acute and convalescent COVID-19 samples. The cDNA or gDNA used as material had been derived from T cells, B-cell-depleted T cells, or PBMCs.

The germline V gene encodes CDR1 SGHRS and CDR2 YFSETQ. V was pared by 2 bases and J by 5 bases, with 7 bases between. The CDR3 length is 12 residues. Original handling: For nucleated cells, counts were estimated from reference gene primer amplification. Generated by immunoSEQ multiplex PCR, the TCRdb table keeps only in-frame clones and is missing some. The V and J calls and the clone size are those of that table, but D and trimming were determined from the DNA. The data show approximately 70,000 clones, around 83% seen once. Sequencing was done on a sample of peripheral blood. The sequence was obtained from an elderly woman with acute or convalescent COVID-19. The genes are TRBV5-1 and TRBJ1-1; a possible D gene is TRBD1 (6 bases). CDR3 in amino acids: CASSLGQTEAFF. CDR3 DNA sequence: TGCGCCAGCAGCTTAGGACAGACTGAAGCTTTCTTT.